The 15 T cell receptor beta chains below come from one sample, sequenced in a study of blood T cell repertoires in COVID-19. Libraries were prepared by immunoSEQ multiplex PCR; TCRdb keeps only in-frame clonotypes and omits some of them. In the table there are some 96,000 clones, about nine tenths of which are singletons. The sequencing input was peripheral blood. The receptors originated from a man between 60 and 75 years old with acute or convalescent COVID-19.

The rearrangement links TRBV27 to TRBJ1-2; D may be TRBD1 (6 bases). This CDR3 has 15 residues. Trimming cost V 6 bases and J 8 bases, with 22 bases left between them. Germline V CDR1 and CDR2: MNHEY, SMNVEV (reference sequence). In DNA form, the CDR3 reads TGTGCCAGCAGGTTTCTAGGGGGGGAGCGGGGCGGCTACACCTTC. Its protein product is CASRFLGGERGGYTF.

The rearrangement joins TRBV7-9 to TRBJ2-1, with D possibly TRBD2 on 6 matching bases. CDR1 is SEHNR, CDR2 FQNEAQ, per germline (reference sequence). Trimming removed 4 bases from V and 6 bases from J, with 13 bases in between. The length of the CDR3 is 14 residues. In DNA form, the CDR3 reads TGTGCCAGCAGCTCGGGGCGGGAATTCAATGAGCAGTTCTTC. It encodes CASSSGREFNEQFF. Supplemented by reference TRBV7-9 and TRBJ2-1, the full variable domain reads DTGVSQNPRHKITKRGQNVTFRCDPISEHNRLYWYRQTLGQGPEFLTYFQNEAQLEKSRLLSDRFSAERPKGSFSTLEIQRTEQGDSAMYLCASSSGREFNEQFFGPGTRLTVL.

This clone was recorded only once. The rearrangement links TRBV30 to TRBJ2-5; TRBD2 agrees at 12 bases. This CDR3 contains 14 residues. Germline CDR1 and CDR2: GTSNPN and SVGIG (reference sequence). After removal of 4 bases from V and 4 bases from J, the junction contained 4 bases not matched to a gene. Here the CDR3 reads CAWMTSGGLETQYF. The DNA for the CDR3 is TGTGCCTGGATGACTAGCGGGGGCTTAGAGACCCAGTACTTC. Complete variable domain (other parts from reference TRBV30 and TRBJ2-5): SQTIHQWPATLVQPVGSPLSLECTVEGTSNPNLYWYRQAAGRGLQLLFYSVGIGQISSEVPQNLSASRPQDRQFILSSKKLLLSDSGFYLCAWMTSGGLETQYFGPGTRLLVL.

The chain has TRBV9 and TRBJ2-3, with 10 bases aligning to TRBD2. Germline lookup yields CDR1 SGDLS and CDR2 YYNGEE. J was trimmed by 3 bases and V by 5 bases; bases with no gene match: 3. The CDR3 has 14 amino acids. CDR3 bases: TGTGCCAGCAGTAGCGGGGGGAGGACAGATACGCAGTATTTT. It codes for CASSSGGRTDTQYF.

The V gene is TRBV9, the J gene TRBJ2-4; perhaps TRBD2 as D (6 bases). This CDR3 contains 12 residues. V was trimmed by 0 bases and J by 11 bases, leaving 9 bases between them. Germline V CDR1 and CDR2: SGDLS, YYNGEE. The CDR3 loop reads CASSVARGVQYF. The CDR3 DNA follows: TGTGCCAGCAGCGTAGCTCGCGGGGTTCAGTACTTC.

The chain combines TRBV5-5 with TRBJ1-4; D is unclear. Germline lookup yields CDR1 SGHKS and CDR2 YYEKEE (reference sequence). Trimming cost V 0 bases and J 8 bases, with 8 bases left between them. The CDR3 loop spans 13 amino acids. CDR3 sequence: CASSLVSLEKLFF. As DNA, the CDR3 is TGTGCCAGCAGCTTGGTTTCATTGGAAAAACTGTTTTTT.

The chain links TRBV5-1 to TRBJ2-1, with 8 bases identical to TRBD2. This CDR3 has 15 amino acids. Germline CDR1 and CDR2: SGHRS and YFSETQ. The V gene end was trimmed by 1 base and the J gene end by 7 bases; junction bases not matched to a gene: 7. The chain's CDR3 is CASSLTSGGANEQFF. The CDR3 bases are TGCGCCAGCAGCTTGACTTCCGGGGGGGCGAATGAGCAGTTCTTC.

This clone has just one count. The chain joins TRBV29-1 to TRBJ2-2; D is uncertain. This CDR3 region has 14 residues. The germline V and J ends were trimmed by 5 bases and 0 bases, with 10 bases remaining between them. Germline CDR1 reads SQVTM; CDR2 reads ANQGSEA. CDR3 protein: CSVQGQANTGELFF. In DNA form, the CDR3 reads TGCAGCGTTCAAGGTCAGGCGAACACCGGGGAGCTGTTTTTT.

The J gene is TRBJ2-3, the V gene TRBV6-5, with 9 bases aligning to TRBD1. CDR3 length: 14 amino acids. Trimming at V came to 6 bases and at J to 3 bases, leaving 4 bases not matched to a gene. In germline, CDR1 is MNHEY, CDR2 SVGAGI. The CDR3 sequence: CASSLGTGTDTQYF. As DNA, the CDR3 is TGTGCCAGCAGCCTAGGGACAGGGACAGATACGCAGTATTTT.

In its sample, this clone was seen once. This chain joins TRBV6-1 and TRBJ2-3; the D gene is possibly TRBD2 (6 bases). CDR1 and CDR2 (germline): MNHNS, SASEGT. V lost 3 bases and J 2 bases, leaving 12 bases between the germline ends. CDR3 length: 15 residues. The CDR3 loop is CASSDTGTSTDTQYF. The DNA for the CDR3 is TGTGCCAGCAGTGATACCGGGACTTCCACAGATACGCAGTATTTT.

This clone appeared a few times. The chain carries TRBV10-3 and TRBJ1-2; D perhaps matches TRBD1 (5 bases). The V and J ends lost 8 bases and 4 bases respectively, with 14 bases between them. CDR1 and CDR2 (germline): ENHRY, SYGVKD. The length of the CDR3 is 13 residues. The CDR3 loop reads CAIGSPTVYGYTF. The CDR3 DNA is TGTGCCATCGGGTCCCCGACAGTCTATGGCTACACCTTC.

The DNA for the CDR3 is TGTGCCAGCAGCCAACAGTTTATATCCTACGAGCAGTACTTC. Translation gives CASSQQFISYEQYF. This chain connects TRBV4-2 to TRBJ2-7; no clear D gene. This CDR3 region has 14 residues. Germline V CDR1 and CDR2: LGHNA, YNFKEQ. V was pared by 2 bases and J by 1 base, with 9 bases between.

The chain recombines TRBV7-2 with TRBJ1-1; 10 bases are a match to TRBD1. The germline gives CDR1 SGHTA, CDR2 FQGNSA. The CDR3 loop spans 15 amino acids. V was clipped by 4 bases and J by 6 bases; unmatched bases: 8. Here the CDR3 reads CASSWLTGGKAEAFF. Written as DNA, the CDR3 is TGTGCCAGCAGCTGGTTGACAGGGGGCAAAGCTGAAGCTTTCTTT.

This clone has a single count. The rearrangement links TRBV6-1 to TRBJ2-3, with no clear D. V lost 1 base to trimming and J lost 0 bases, with 5 bases between them. CDR3 length equals 14 residues. The V gene's germline CDR1 is MNHNS and CDR2 SASEGT. The CDR3 sequence: CASSEGQSTDTQYF. CDR3 DNA: TGTGCCAGCAGTGAAGGACAAAGCACAGATACGCAGTATTTT.

The chain combines TRBV5-6 with TRBJ2-5; 11 positions match TRBD2. Trimming took 5 bases from V and 2 from J; bases not matched to a gene: 11. The CDR3 contains 17 residues. Germline assignment: CDR1 SGHDT and CDR2 YYEEEE. CDR3 amino acids: CASRTISTSGVQETQYF. CDR3 sequence (DNA): TGTGCCAGCAGAACTATATCGACTAGCGGGGTACAAGAGACCCAGTACTTC.